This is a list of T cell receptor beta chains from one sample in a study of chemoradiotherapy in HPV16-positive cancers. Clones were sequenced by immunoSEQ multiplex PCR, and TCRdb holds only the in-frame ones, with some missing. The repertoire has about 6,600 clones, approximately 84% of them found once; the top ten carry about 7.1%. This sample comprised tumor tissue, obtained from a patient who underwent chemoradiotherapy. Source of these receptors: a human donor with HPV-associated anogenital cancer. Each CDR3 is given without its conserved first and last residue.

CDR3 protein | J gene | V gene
ASRKQGTVLYGYT | TRBJ1-2 | TRBV6-5
ASSSRATGGHGYT | TRBJ1-2 | TRBV2
ASSGNRDRFHEQY | TRBJ2-7 | TRBV5-4
ASSRGPPGEPQH | TRBJ1-5 | TRBV19
ASIQAQGRNNSPLH | TRBJ1-6 | TRBV5-1
ARTGAYEQY | TRBJ2-7 | TRBV23-1
ASSQTVSGNTIY | TRBJ1-3 | TRBV5-6
SVRQGPNEKLF | TRBJ1-4 | TRBV29-1
ASSLSEGHTEAF | TRBJ1-1 | TRBV27
ASSVGSGGGANEQF | TRBJ2-1 | TRBV9
ASSFRGGGYEQY | TRBJ2-7 | TRBV28
ASSQSLAHNEQF | TRBJ2-1 | TRBV7-2
ASSPSRASGSTDTQY | TRBJ2-3 | TRBV28
ASSPRTGTSNTQY | TRBJ2-3 | TRBV7-8
ATSRDGTVTDTQY | TRBJ2-3 | TRBV15
ASSSRGQGAKERQPQH | TRBJ1-5 | TRBV19
ASSSGSGLYEQY | NA | TRBV5-1
ASSLASGPSYEQY | TRBJ2-7 | TRBV7-3
ASGLSPSRGYTDTQY | TRBJ2-3 | TRBV12-5
ASSSETLTNQPQH | TRBJ1-5 | TRBV28
ASSLGGPGETQY | TRBJ2-5 | TRBV11-3
ASSIGDRVGKLF | TRBJ1-4 | TRBV19
ASSPPWGLAGVGKTQY | TRBJ2-5 | TRBV18
ASRGRRREDTEAF | TRBJ1-1 | TRBV27
ASSLRGDNQPQH | TRBJ1-5 | TRBV18
AAGSIYEQY | NA | TRBV30
ASSYSTVGTQY | TRBJ2-5 | TRBV11-2
ASSLPQIAEQY | TRBJ2-7 | TRBV11-2
ASSRFDYSYEQY | TRBJ2-7 | TRBV11-3
ASSQEWGAGGETQY | TRBJ2-5 | TRBV4-3
ASREAETYNEQF | TRBJ2-1 | TRBV5-1
AISPGTSVVGQETQY | TRBJ2-5 | TRBV10-3
ASSKGSGSPNEKLF | TRBJ1-4 | TRBV19
ASSPLAGGLQETQY | TRBJ2-5 | TRBV19
ASTDNSYNEQF | TRBJ2-1 | TRBV6-1
ASSSANSKNQQY | TRBJ2-7 | TRBV7-2
SVAPSGGEKLF | TRBJ1-4 | TRBV29-1
ASSGARDRVGVQETQY | TRBJ2-5 | TRBV25-1
ASSGAGEANEQY | TRBJ2-7 | TRBV6-1
ASSFGTSGRTGELF | TRBJ2-2 | TRBV13
ASGGSGGRQETQY | TRBJ2-5 | TRBV7-6
ASSLGYSGNQPQH | TRBJ1-5 | TRBV5-1
ASSSNGPGLGSYEQY | TRBJ2-7 | TRBV5-1
ASRRQAAYNEQF | TRBJ2-1 | TRBV6-1
ASGRSSSTDTQY | TRBJ2-3 | TRBV5-1
ASSEGVQREHEQF | TRBJ2-1 | TRBV2
ASSLPGQGLNEQF | TRBJ2-1 | TRBV27
ASSLGDAGANVLT | TRBJ2-6 | TRBV5-1
ASSTIQSSYEQY | TRBJ2-7 | TRBV27
ASSYQANEKLF | TRBJ1-4 | TRBV6-6
ASSYSFTGNTGELF | TRBJ2-2 | TRBV6-5
SVAGDSLSGYT | TRBJ1-2 | TRBV29-1
ASSRQGTGELF | TRBJ2-2 | TRBV5-6
ASSLRGTGLGETQY | TRBJ2-5 | TRBV7-3
ASSLSPSGNEQF | TRBJ2-1 | TRBV7-3
ASRPETSGRANEQF | TRBJ2-1 | TRBV27
ASSEADYVGKLF | TRBJ1-4 | TRBV6-1